The rows below give T cell receptor beta chains drawn from one sample of a study of blood T cell repertoires in COVID-19. Assay: immunoSEQ multiplex PCR; the TCRdb copy retains only in-frame clones and omits some. The data show about 160,000 clones, approximately 80% seen once. Input material: peripheral blood. These receptors originate from a man aged 65 to 79 with acute or convalescent COVID-19. The CDR3 runs from the conserved cysteine through the conserved F or W. Each record gives: clone size, D gene, V gene, J gene, CDR3 protein, CDR3 DNA. A D gene is named only where the DNA matches it firmly. Clone size is not always given. Where it is, it says once, few, many or a class for expanded clones.

clone_size: .
d_call: .
v_call: TRBV7-9
j_call: TRBJ1-6
cdr3_aa: CASSLSQGNSPLHF
cdr3_nt: TGTGCCAGCAGCTTAAGCCAGGGGAACTCACCCCTCCACTTT

clone_size: .
d_call: TRBD1
v_call: TRBV7-8
j_call: TRBJ2-7
cdr3_aa: CASSLQAAQGRLYEQYF
cdr3_nt: TGTGCCAGCAGCTTACAAGCCGCACAGGGGCGGCTCTACGAGCAGTACTTC

clone_size: .
d_call: .
v_call: TRBV4-1
j_call: TRBJ2-5
cdr3_aa: CASSQDELVPETQYF
cdr3_nt: TGCGCCAGCAGCCAAGATGAGCTAGTTCCAGAGACCCAGTACTTC

clone_size: .
d_call: TRBD1
v_call: TRBV5-1
j_call: TRBJ2-5
cdr3_aa: CASRPEDRGWETQYF
cdr3_nt: TGCGCCAGCAGACCGGAGGACAGGGGGTGGGAGACCCAGTACTTC

clone_size: .
d_call: TRBD1
v_call: TRBV5-4
j_call: TRBJ2-2
cdr3_aa: CASRLLPGQPTGELFF
cdr3_nt: TGTGCCAGCAGACTCCTCCCGGGACAGCCCACCGGGGAGCTGTTTTTT

clone_size: .
d_call: .
v_call: TRBV28
j_call: TRBJ1-3
cdr3_aa: CASDFRGGNTIYF
cdr3_nt: TGTGCCAGCGATTTCAGGGGAGGAAACACCATATATTTT

clone_size: .
d_call: .
v_call: TRBV6-5
j_call: TRBJ1-5
cdr3_aa: CASSQRQQENQPQHF
cdr3_nt: TGTGCCAGCAGTCAGAGACAACAGGAGAATCAGCCCCAGCATTTT

clone_size: .
d_call: .
v_call: TRBV15
j_call: TRBJ2-7
cdr3_aa: CATSRETGPYEQYF
cdr3_nt: TGTGCCACCAGCAGAGAAACAGGGCCCTACGAGCAGTACTTC

clone_size: .
d_call: .
v_call: TRBV27
j_call: TRBJ1-1
cdr3_aa: CASSISVAGSTEAFF
cdr3_nt: TGTGCCAGCAGTATCTCGGTGGCGGGGAGCACTGAAGCTTTCTTT

clone_size: once
d_call: .
v_call: TRBV30
j_call: TRBJ2-2
cdr3_aa: CAWSPGGRSGELFF
cdr3_nt: TGTGCCTGGAGTCCGGGGGGCCGGTCCGGGGAGCTGTTTTTT

clone_size: .
d_call: TRBD1
v_call: TRBV18
j_call: TRBJ1-1
cdr3_aa: CASSLRGQGWDTEAFF
cdr3_nt: TGTGCCAGCTCACTTAGGGGGCAAGGATGGGACACTGAAGCTTTCTTT

clone_size: .
d_call: .
v_call: TRBV27
j_call: TRBJ1-1
cdr3_aa: CASSPRLTWTEAFF
cdr3_nt: TGTGCCAGCAGCCCAAGACTTACCTGGACTGAAGCTTTCTTT

clone_size: .
d_call: .
v_call: TRBV5-8
j_call: TRBJ2-7
cdr3_aa: CASSLASSNYEQYF
cdr3_nt: TGTGCCAGCAGCTTGGCTAGCAGTAACTACGAGCAGTACTTC

clone_size: .
d_call: TRBD1
v_call: TRBV3-1/TRBV3-2
j_call: TRBJ2-3
cdr3_aa: CASSPGTGDSTDTQYF
cdr3_nt: TGTGCCAGCAGCCCAGGGACAGGGGACTCCACAGATACGCAGTATTTT

clone_size: .
d_call: TRBD1
v_call: TRBV24-1
j_call: TRBJ1-6
cdr3_aa: CATSDSRTGNSPLHF
cdr3_nt: TGTGCCACCAGTGATTCCCGGACAGGGAATTCACCCCTCCACTTT

clone_size: once
d_call: TRBD2
v_call: TRBV28
j_call: TRBJ2-3
cdr3_aa: CAIRHGRSADTQYF
cdr3_nt: TGTGCCATCCGCCACGGGAGGTCGGCAGATACGCAGTATTTT

clone_size: .
d_call: .
v_call: TRBV28
j_call: TRBJ2-1
cdr3_aa: CASSFSSRVGNEQFF
cdr3_nt: TGTGCCAGCAGTTTTAGTTCCAGGGTGGGGAATGAGCAGTTCTTC

clone_size: .
d_call: .
v_call: TRBV9
j_call: TRBJ2-3
cdr3_aa: CASSVLVAPGIDTQYF
cdr3_nt: TGTGCCAGCAGCGTATTGGTAGCCCCCGGCATAGATACGCAGTATTTT

clone_size: .
d_call: .
v_call: TRBV5-1
j_call: TRBJ2-5
cdr3_aa: CASSLELRLETQYF
cdr3_nt: TGCGCCAGCAGCTTGGAACTGCGGTTGGAGACCCAGTACTTC

clone_size: .
d_call: .
v_call: TRBV5-8
j_call: TRBJ2-1
cdr3_aa: CATAFGGVYNEQFF
cdr3_nt: TGTGCCACCGCGTTTGGCGGGGTCTACAATGAGCAGTTCTTC

clone_size: .
d_call: .
v_call: TRBV28
j_call: TRBJ2-7
cdr3_aa: CASSAYRFFSYEQYF
cdr3_nt: TGTGCCAGCAGTGCGTACAGGTTTTTCTCCTACGAGCAGTACTTC

clone_size: once
d_call: TRBD1
v_call: TRBV5-4
j_call: TRBJ1-2
cdr3_aa: CASRYGTGVLGGAGYTF
cdr3_nt: TGTGCCAGCAGATACGGGACAGGGGTGCTTGGTGGAGCGGGCTACACCTTC